The present T cell receptor beta chain was sequenced within a study of T-cell reconstitution after alpha-beta-depleted transplantation in children. V lost 4 bases and J lost 7, with 13 bases in between. CDR3 length: 13 residues. At least ten counts were recorded for this clonotype. Unique molecular identifiers were incorporated into the prepared TCRbeta library. TCRdb itself ran the PCR reads through MiXCR, one entry per CDR3 protein. The sample has 600,000 to 700,000 distinct CDR3 sequences, over 15% seen once. The sequence was collected from a human donor who donated a stem cell graft to a child with acute myeloid leukemia. The specimen was PBMCs from the stem cell graft donor, collected from the stem cell graft. V gene TRBV12-3 or TRBV12-4 combines with J gene TRBJ1-1; D is unresolved. Here the CDR3 DNA reads TGTGCCAGCAGTTCGACGCGGGGTGGTGAAGCTTTCTTT. Translated: CASSSTRGGEAFF.